Sequencing of this T cell receptor beta chain was carried out in a study of Graves' ophthalmopathy and Graves' hyperthyroidism. Amplification targeted the TCR beta CDR3 regions, with RNA transcripts as the source material. HTBI primers served in a first-round RT-PCR, which a second-round multiplex PCR followed. TCRdb independently ran MiXCR on the multiplex PCR reads; one entry per CDR3 protein. The table includes over a million distinct CDR3 sequences, roughly two fifths detected once. The V end lost 2 bases, the J end lost 0 bases, and 14 bases lay between the germline ends. The length of the CDR3 is 17 residues. From germline, CDR1 is SGHRS and CDR2 YFSETQ.

The sequence derives from an adult man with Graves' hyperthyroidism. V and J are TRBV5-1 and TRBJ2-2; D is unclear. Sequencing was done on a sample of peripheral blood or thyroid tissue (not recorded which). For the CDR3, the DNA is TGCGCCAGCAGCTTCTCCGTCGTCGCGACGAACACCGGGGAGCTGTTTTTT. Residues: CASSFSVVATNTGELFF. Together with reference TRBV5-1 and TRBJ2-2, the CDR3 gives the full variable domain: KAGVTQTPRYLIKTRGQQVTLSCSPISGHRSVSWYQQTPGQGLQFLFEYFSETQRNKGNFPGRFSGRQFSNSRSEMNVSTLELGDSALYLCASSFSVVATNTGELFFGEGSRLTVL.